Presented here are 10 T cell receptor beta chains from one specimen sequenced in a study of neurological immune-mediated disorders. TCRdb processed the 5' RACE reads anew with MiXCR; each CDR3 protein has one entry. The data hold 85,000 to 100,000 distinct CDR3 sequences, with 3% to 4% observed a single time. Sequenced: PBMCs. Receptors were obtained from a woman between 18 and 29 years old with multiple sclerosis.

In its sample, this clonotype was seen many times. V usage is TRBV6-6 and J usage is TRBJ1-2, with D perhaps TRBD1 (5 bases). The germline V gene encodes CDR1 MNHNY and CDR2 SVGAGI (reference sequence). The CDR3 consists of 14 residues. Trimming left V 5 bases short and J 6 bases short, with 16 bases between. The CDR3 protein is CASSGTLPINGYTF. Written as DNA, the CDR3 is TGTGCCAGCAGTGGGACTCTTCCAATAAATGGCTACACCTTC.

The rearrangement links TRBV28 to TRBJ2-7; D gene uncertain. The CDR3 totals 15 residues. Germline CDR1 and CDR2: MDHEN and SYDVKM. The V end lost 4 bases, the J end lost 0 bases, and 13 bases lay between the germline ends. In nucleotides, the CDR3 is TGTGCCAGCAGTTCCTCAGAGAAAAGCTCCTACGAGCAGTACTTC. This gives the protein CASSSSEKSSYEQYF.

This clonotype was counted at least ten times. The chain links TRBV7-8 to TRBJ2-1; no clear D. In germline, CDR1 is SGHVS, CDR2 FQNEAQ. V was shortened by 8 bases and J by 9 bases, with 20 bases between the two germline ends. The CDR3 spans 14 residues. The CDR3 DNA reads TGTGCCAGCGGCCTGGATGGGGTATCGGCTGAGCAGTTCTTC. This codes for CASGLDGVSAEQFF.

This chain joins TRBV10-3 and TRBJ2-5, with 9 nucleotides matching TRBD1. The junction had 6 bases not matched to a gene; V was cut back by 8 bases and J by 5 bases. Germline V lookup: CDR1 ENHRY, CDR2 SYGVKD. The CDR3 loop spans 13 amino acids. Here the CDR3 DNA reads TGTGCCATCGGAAGGGACAGGGAGGAGACCCAGTACTTC. Translation gives CAIGRDREETQYF.

This clonotype showed up many times. V is TRBV20-1 and J is TRBJ2-1, with D perhaps being TRBD1 or TRBD2 (6 bases each). Germline CDR1 reads DFQATT; CDR2 reads SNEGSKA (reference sequence). The CDR3 sequence is 14 residues long. Trimming took off 0 bases at V and 8 bases at J, with 14 bases between the two ends. The CDR3 nucleotides read TGCAGTGCTAGAGATAGGGGGGACGCGGATGAGCAGTTCTTC. It is translated as CSARDRGDADEQFF.

This clonotype came up many times. The rearrangement links TRBV20-1 to TRBJ1-5; D remains unclear. Trimming took 6 bases from V and 4 from J, leaving 16 bases between them. CDR3 length: 14 residues. Looked up from germline, CDR1 is DFQATT and CDR2 is SNEGSKA (reference sequence). The CDR3 spells CSAPGTEGNQPQHF. The CDR3 region has the DNA TGCAGTGCCCCCGGAACCGAAGGGAATCAGCCCCAGCATTTT.

This clonotype was seen many times. The V and J genes are TRBV12-3 or TRBV12-4 and TRBJ2-1; D gene uncertain. The CDR3 loop spans 11 amino acids. V gave up 7 bases and J gave up 5 bases, with 6 bases separating them. DNA for the CDR3: TGTGCCAGCACTGGAGACAATGAGCAGTTCTTC. It translates to CASTGDNEQFF.

This clonotype was detected ten times or more. This chain links TRBV4-3 with TRBJ2-7; the D is unclear. Germline CDR1 is LGHNA and CDR2 is YSLEER. This CDR3 region has 14 residues. With 0 bases removed from V and 0 bases from J, the gap between germline ends came to 6 bases. The CDR3 nucleotides read TGCGCCAGCAGCCAAGACGGGCCCTCCTACGAGCAGTACTTC. Translation: CASSQDGPSYEQYF.

This clonotype was detected many times. The chain employs TRBV9 and TRBJ2-3; D is ambiguous. The ends were cut back, 6 bases at V and 6 bases at J, with 20 bases in the middle. CDR1 and CDR2 from the germline V gene are SGDLS and YYNGEE. The CDR3 has 15 amino acids. CDR3: CASNPRPETFDTQYF. The DNA for the CDR3 is TGTGCCAGCAATCCCCGACCCGAGACGTTTGATACGCAGTATTTT.

This clonotype has ten or more counts. CDR3 region: CASSLEGTDTQYF. The CDR3, as DNA: TGCGCCAGCAGCTTGGAGGGCACAGATACGCAGTATTTT. The rearrangement uses TRBV5-1 and TRBJ2-3; D is ambiguous. The germline gives CDR1 SGHRS, CDR2 YFSETQ. The CDR3 spans 13 residues. With 0 bases removed from V and 1 base from J, the gap between germline ends came to 3 bases.